One and the same sample provided the 15 T cell receptor beta chains below, sequenced in a study of cytotoxic CD8 clonotypes in ibrutinib-treated CLL. Sequencing was performed with immunoSEQ multiplex PCR; in TCRdb, only in-frame clones are kept and a portion is missing. The sample includes some 100,000 clones, 58% of them seen just once. The sample consisted of PBMCs, taken after 24 months of ibrutinib treatment. The receptor set was obtained from a human donor with chronic lymphocytic leukemia.

The chain carries TRBV10-2 and TRBJ2-7; 9 nucleotides align to TRBD1. Losses at the gene ends were 6 bases for V and 2 bases for J; bases not matched to a gene: 5. This CDR3 has 14 amino acids. Germline V gives CDR1 WSHSY, CDR2 SAAADI. CDR3 sequence: CASRETGGPYEQYF. The CDR3 coding sequence is TGCGCCAGCAGGGAGACAGGGGGGCCCTACGAGCAGTACTTC.

This chain uses TRBV18 with TRBJ2-3; D ambiguous. The CDR3 is 13 amino acids. Between the trimmed V and J ends, which lost 6 bases and 9 bases, there was a span of 16 bases. Per germline, CDR1 KGHSH and CDR2 LQKENI. The CDR3 region has the DNA TGTGCCAGCTCGTTTCGGCAGAAAGACACGCAGTATTTT. It translates to CASSFRQKDTQYF.

The sample holds a few counts of this clone. The CDR3 DNA reads as TGCGCCAGCAGCTTGGTCGGACTAGCGGGAGAGACCCAGTACTTC. Protein: CASSLVGLAGETQYF. The chain employs TRBV5-1 and TRBJ2-5; 11 nucleotides align to TRBD2. The CDR3 contains 15 residues. CDR1 is SGHRS and CDR2 is YFSETQ in the germline V gene. With V trimmed by 0 bases and J by 4 bases, 2 bases remained unmatched.

This clone was observed a few times. The V call is TRBV6-6, the J call TRBJ2-7, with D hard to call. This CDR3 spans 9 amino acids. V was clipped by 11 bases and J by 0 bases, with 2 bases between them. Germline assignment: CDR1 MNHNY and CDR2 SVGAGI (reference sequence). The CDR3, as DNA: TGTGCCCGCTCCTACGAGCAGTACTTC. Translated, it gives CARSYEQYF.

The chain joins TRBV11-2 to TRBJ1-5; TRBD1 might be the D (5 bases). V was pared by 5 bases and J by 6 bases, with 14 bases between. Germline CDR1 reads SGHAT; CDR2 reads FQNNGV. The CDR3 loop spans 14 amino acids. The CDR3 DNA sequence: TGTGCCAGCAGCCCTGGGGCCAATAGTCAGCCCCAGCATTTT. Translation: CASSPGANSQPQHF. Complete variable domain (other parts from reference TRBV11-2 and TRBJ1-5): EAGVAQSPRYKIIEKRQSVAFWCNPISGHATLYWYQQILGQGPKLLIQFQNNGVVDDSQLPKDRFSAERLKGVDSTLKIQPAKLEDSAVYLCASSPGANSQPQHFGDGTRLSIL.

V gene TRBV7-2 combines with J gene TRBJ1-2; D gene unclear. V was clipped by 1 base and J by 4 bases, with 10 bases between them. The CDR3 has 14 amino acids. Germline V CDR1 and CDR2: SGHTA, FQGNSA. The CDR3 loop is CASSLGPSIYGYTF. CDR3 bases: TGTGCCAGCAGCTTAGGACCGAGTATCTATGGCTACACCTTC.

This clone has more than one count but fewer than ten. This chain uses TRBV7-9 with TRBJ2-1; 11 bases fit TRBD2. Germline V gene sequence: CDR1 SEHNR, CDR2 FQNEAQ (reference sequence). CDR3 length: 15 amino acids. The V segment lost 3 bases and the J segment 4 bases; nucleotides outside the gene matches: 2. CDR3 DNA sequence: TGTGCCAGCAGCTTTAGCGGGGGGGCATACAATGAGCAGTTCTTC. Translating it yields CASSFSGGAYNEQFF.

Details on this clone: A read error may produce the germline difference seen at one junction end. V is TRBV5-1 and J is TRBJ2-5; D uncertain. Germline lookup yields CDR1 SGHRS and CDR2 YFSETQ. The CDR3 extends over 14 amino acids. CDR3 sequence reads: CASSSDPNQETQYF. The CDR3 DNA reads TGCGCCAGCAGCTCCGACCCCAACCAGGAGACCCAGTACTTC.

V is TRBV9 and J is TRBJ2-3; 8 bases fit TRBD2. The CDR3 consists of 14 residues. After removal of 0 bases from V and 5 bases from J, the junction contained 2 bases not matched to a gene. CDR1 is SGDLS and CDR2 is YYNGEE in the germline V gene. CDR3 in amino acids: CASSVGSGGDTQYF. The CDR3 nucleotides read TGTGCCAGCAGCGTAGGGAGCGGGGGAGATACGCAGTATTTT.

The chain links TRBV30 to TRBJ1-4; 9 bases map to TRBD1. Germline-derived CDR1 and CDR2 are GTSNPN and SVGIG (reference sequence). CDR3 size: 14 residues. After removal of 5 bases from V and 7 bases from J, the junction contained 8 bases not matched to a gene. CDR3 amino acids: CAWLDRGRGEKLFF. For the CDR3, the DNA is TGTGCCTGGCTGGACAGGGGTCGAGGTGAAAAACTGTTTTTT.

The V call is TRBV6-5, the J call TRBJ1-4; D is perhaps TRBD1 (5 bases). V shed 4 bases and J shed 7 bases, with 13 bases lying between them. CDR3 size: 14 residues. Per germline, CDR1 MNHEY and CDR2 SVGAGI. CDR3 sequence (DNA): TGTGCCAGCAGTTGGGACGGCGCTGTTGAAAAACTGTTTTTT. It translates to CASSWDGAVEKLFF.

This CDR3 reads CASEGQGFERARYTF. DNA of the CDR3: TGTGCCAGCGAGGGACAGGGGTTCGAACGGGCCCGGTACACCTTC. The J gene is TRBJ1-2, the V gene TRBV6-1, with 10 bases aligning to TRBD1. Trimming took 8 bases from V and 11 from J; bases not matched to a gene: 17. The CDR3 consists of 15 residues. Germline assignment: CDR1 MNHNS and CDR2 SASEGT.

The sample holds many counts of this clone. The V and J genes are TRBV25-1 and TRBJ2-2; 7 bases are shared with TRBD2. Trimming cost V 4 bases and J 1 base; bases outside gene matches: 0. This CDR3 comprises 14 residues. The germline V gene has CDR1 MGHDK and CDR2 SYGVNS. CDR3: CASSASGNTGELFF. DNA for the CDR3: TGTGCCAGCAGTGCTAGCGGGAACACCGGGGAGCTGTTTTTT.

This clone appeared a few times. This sequence joins TRBV28 and TRBJ2-7; D may be TRBD1 (6 bases). Germline V gene data show CDR1 as MDHEN and CDR2 as SYDVKM. This CDR3 has 16 amino acids. Between the trimmed V and J ends, which lost 5 bases and 6 bases, there was a span of 23 bases. The CDR3 region has the DNA TGTGCCAGCAGTGCGCAGGGGAGAGGTATGGAGCGCGAGCAGTACTTC. Translated, it gives CASSAQGRGMEREQYF.

The chain carries TRBV2 and TRBJ2-4; no firm D call. V lost 4 bases, J lost 9 bases, and 10 bases lay in between. The CDR3 has 12 residues. In germline, CDR1 is SNHLY, CDR2 FYNNEI. The CDR3 nucleotides are TGTGCCAGCAGTGGGGAAACAGTCATTCAGTACTTC. It translates to CASSGETVIQYF.